The rows below give T cell receptor beta chains drawn from one sample of a study of blood T cell repertoires in COVID-19. Produced via immunoSEQ multiplex PCR; TCRdb's table is partial and in-frame only. The data contain about 160,000 clones, roughly 90% of them singletons. The sequencing sample was made of PBMCs or T cells enriched from blood (not recorded which). Receptor source: a woman aged 50 to 60 who had recovered from COVID-19. Both conserved end residues are part of each CDR3. A D gene is named only where the DNA matches it firmly. Some rows have no size entry. The others give once, few or many, or a class for an expanded clone.

.	TRBV4-1	TRBJ1-1	.	TGCGCCAGCAGCCATATGGGGGGGGGCACTGAAGCTTTCTTT	CASSHMGGGTEAFF
.	TRBV6-5	TRBJ1-1	TRBD1	TGTGCCAGCAATACAGGGGCAGAAGCTTTCTTT	CASNTGAEAFF
few	TRBV7-3	TRBJ2-1	TRBD2	TGTGCCAGCAGCTTAGCGGGGGACGGGGATGAGCAGTTCTTC	CASSLAGDGDEQFF
few	TRBV19	TRBJ2-3	TRBD2	TGTGCCAGTAGCCGCGGGGGGAGCACAGATACGCAGTATTTT	CASSRGGSTDTQYF
once	TRBV12-3/TRBV12-4	TRBJ2-7	.	TGTGCCAGCAGTGCGGAGGTTTCCTACGAGCAGTACTTC	CASSAEVSYEQYF
.	TRBV2	TRBJ2-1	TRBD2	TGTGCCAGCAGTTATCAACTAGCGGGGACCTACAATGAGCAGTTCTTC	CASSYQLAGTYNEQFF
.	TRBV6-5	TRBJ1-5	TRBD1	TGTGCCACCCGACAGGGATGGCAGCCCCAGCATTTT	CATRQGWQPQHF
.	TRBV10-3	TRBJ2-2	TRBD1	TGTGCCATCAGAGGGACAGGGCTAACCGGGGAGCTGTTTTTT	CAIRGTGLTGELFF
.	TRBV7-2	TRBJ1-1	.	TGTGCCAGCAGCTTTGGTCCGACTGCCAAGAACACTGAAGCTTTCTTT	CASSFGPTAKNTEAFF
.	TRBV25-1	TRBJ1-2	TRBD1	TGTGCCAGCAGTGGTGGGACAGGGCTTTGGGGCTACACCTTC	CASSGGTGLWGYTF
.	TRBV6-2/TRBV6-3	TRBJ1-2	.	TGTGCCAGCAGCAACTCGTTTACAGGGAACTATGGCTACACCTTC	CASSNSFTGNYGYTF
.	TRBV7-6	TRBJ1-1	.	TGTGCCAGCAGCTTAGCGCTTTCTGAGTCCGGCACTGAAGCTTTCTTT	CASSLALSESGTEAFF
.	TRBV2	TRBJ1-6	TRBD1	TGTGCCACCCTGGAGACGGGACAGGGGAATTCACCCCTCCACTTT	CATLETGQGNSPLHF
.	TRBV6-5	TRBJ2-7	.	TGTGCCAGCACCTCCGCGACAGGCCCATGGGGGCAGTACTTC	CASTSATGPWGQYF